The 19 T cell receptor beta chains below come from one sample, sequenced in a study of cytomegalovirus exposure and HLA in healthy donors. The study ran its PCR with 60 Vbeta and 13 Jbeta primers. TCRdb's table, derived via immunoSEQ multiplex PCR, lists solely in-frame clones and lacks some. The sample carries approximately 110,000 clones, roughly three quarters recorded once. Sequencing input: PBMCs. These receptors were obtained from a man aged 25-45 years in good health and CMV-seronegative.

This clone was detected only a few times. This chain joins TRBV19 and TRBJ2-7; TRBD1 aligns across 8 bases. V trimming: 5 bases; J trimming: 0 bases; junction bases outside the gene matches: 6. Germline V gives CDR1 LNHDA, CDR2 SQIVND (reference sequence). The CDR3 sequence is 15 residues long. CDR3 region: CASSPGQGYSYEQYF. Here the CDR3 DNA reads TGTGCCAGTAGTCCCGGACAGGGTTACTCCTACGAGCAGTACTTC.

V and J are TRBV27 and TRBJ2-5; 7 positions match TRBD1. The CDR3 runs 15 residues. The germline V gene encodes CDR1 MNHEY and CDR2 SMNVEV (reference sequence). V lost 6 bases and J lost 3; bases outside the gene matches: 10. CDR3 sequence (DNA): TGTGCCAGCAGCCTAGGGGGCGCGGCTAAAGAGACCCAGTACTTC. Translating it yields CASSLGGAAKETQYF.

The rearrangement uses TRBV7-9 and TRBJ2-7; a weak D match, TRBD2 (5 bases). Germline CDR1 and CDR2: SEHNR and FQNEAQ (reference sequence). The CDR3 is made up of 13 amino acids. The V end was cut by 1 base, the J end by 5 bases, with 9 bases between. CDR3 in amino acids: CASSLVGVDEQYF. CDR3 sequence (DNA): TGTGCCAGCAGCTTAGTGGGAGTCGACGAGCAGTACTTC.

The rearrangement joins TRBV6-1 to TRBJ1-5, with 8 nucleotides matching TRBD1. The CDR3 contains 14 residues. The V gene end was trimmed by 4 bases and the J gene end by 5 bases; junction bases not matched to a gene: 4. CDR1 is MNHNS, CDR2 SASEGT, per germline. CDR3 region: CASSVGQADQPQHF. The CDR3 DNA is TGTGCCAGCAGTGTGGGACAGGCGGATCAGCCCCAGCATTTT.

The chain recombines TRBV4-1 with TRBJ2-1; 7 bases fit TRBD1. Per germline, CDR1 MGHRA and CDR2 YSYEKL. The J segment lost 13 bases and the V segment lost 0 bases, leaving 6 bases of the junction unmatched. CDR3 length: 13 residues. CDR3 sequence (DNA): TGCGCCAGCAGCCAAGAAACGGGACAGCGACAGTTCTTC. It specifies CASSQETGQRQFF.

The rearrangement joins TRBV28 to TRBJ1-2; D is ambiguous. Germline-derived CDR1 and CDR2 are MDHEN and SYDVKM. This CDR3 contains 13 residues. Trimming took 7 bases from V and 1 from J, leaving 10 bases between them. This CDR3 reads CASNLGLNYGYTF. As DNA, the CDR3 is TGTGCCAGCAACCTGGGCCTTAACTATGGCTACACCTTC.

The chain has TRBV27 and TRBJ2-7; TRBD1 matches at 9 bases. Trimming took 6 bases from V and 5 from J; bases not matched to a gene: 11. Germline V gene lookup returns CDR1 MNHEY and CDR2 SMNVEV (reference sequence). The CDR3 length is 15 residues. This chain's CDR3 is CASRNTGQGAHEQYF. In nucleotides, the CDR3 is TGTGCCAGCAGAAACACGGGACAGGGAGCCCACGAGCAGTACTTC.

V gene TRBV29-1 combines with J gene TRBJ2-3, with TRBD1 as a possible D gene (6 bases). This CDR3 spans 16 amino acids. CDR1 and CDR2 (germline): SQVTM, ANQGSEA. The V and J ends lost 4 bases and 0 bases respectively, with 17 bases between them. CDR3 protein: CSVGPGVQSSTDTQYF. In DNA, the CDR3 is TGCAGCGTTGGTCCAGGGGTCCAATCTAGCACAGATACGCAGTATTTT.

V gene TRBV5-1 combines with J gene TRBJ1-5; 9 bases match TRBD1. Losses at the gene ends were 3 bases for V and 0 bases for J; bases not matched to a gene: 1. The CDR3 totals 15 residues. CDR1 is SGHRS, CDR2 YFSETQ, per germline. CDR3 sequence reads: CASSWTGDSNQPQHF. For the CDR3, the DNA is TGCGCCAGCAGCTGGACAGGGGATAGCAATCAGCCCCAGCATTTT. The full variable domain, rest sourced from reference TRBV5-1 and TRBJ1-5, is KAGVTQTPRYLIKTRGQQVTLSCSPISGHRSVSWYQQTPGQGLQFLFEYFSETQRNKGNFPGRFSGRQFSNSRSEMNVSTLELGDSALYLCASSWTGDSNQPQHFGDGTRLSIL.

J is TRBJ2-7 and V is TRBV28; 9 bases are a match to TRBD1. V was clipped by 3 bases and J by 6 bases; unmatched bases: 3. Per the germline V gene, CDR1 is MDHEN and CDR2 is SYDVKM. The CDR3 spans 13 residues. Here the CDR3 reads CASSFSTGGEQYF. Written as DNA, the CDR3 is TGTGCCAGCAGTTTCTCGACAGGGGGCGAGCAGTACTTC.

The chain combines TRBV5-1 with TRBJ1-3; D is undetermined. Germline V gives CDR1 SGHRS, CDR2 YFSETQ. The CDR3 length is 17 residues. Trimming removed 0 bases at V and 0 bases at J, with 13 bases between. CDR3 nucleotides: TGCGCCAGCAGCTTGGCCGGCGTACGGAGCTCTGGAAACACCATATATTTT. Translation gives CASSLAGVRSSGNTIYF.

This chain connects TRBV7-2 to TRBJ1-4; 11 bases align to TRBD1. Germline V lookup: CDR1 SGHTA, CDR2 FQGNSA. V shed 3 bases and J 9 bases; nucleotides not matched to a gene: 6. The length of the CDR3 is 15 residues. CDR3 sequence (DNA): TGTGCCAGCAGCTTCTGGGGACAGGGGGGGCAAAAACTGTTTTTT. Amino acids: CASSFWGQGGQKLFF.

The V gene is TRBV5-5, the J gene TRBJ1-2; 12 nucleotides line up with TRBD1. Germline V CDR1 and CDR2: SGHKS, YYEKEE (reference sequence). This CDR3 is built from 15 residues. Trimming removed 4 bases from V and 8 bases from J; junction bases left unmatched: 9. The DNA of the CDR3 is TGTGCCAGCAGCACCCTGGGACAGGGGGCTTCGGGCTACACCTTC. Its translation is CASSTLGQGASGYTF.

In nucleotides, the CDR3 is TGTGCCAGCAGTGAAAGGGACAGGTCCACAGATACGCAGTATTTT. It yields the protein CASSERDRSTDTQYF. The V and J genes are TRBV2 and TRBJ2-3, with 8 nucleotides matching TRBD1. The J segment lost 2 bases and the V segment lost 2 bases, leaving 3 bases of the junction unmatched. The germline CDR1 and CDR2 sequences are SNHLY and FYNNEI. The CDR3 consists of 15 residues.

This clone is termed medium-sized. Different DNA sequences within this sample yield the same CDR3. The chain joins TRBV27 to TRBJ2-1, with 8 bases that match TRBD2. This CDR3 has 16 amino acids. After removal of 7 bases from V and 0 bases from J, the junction contained 8 bases not matched to a gene. From germline, CDR1 is MNHEY and CDR2 SMNVEV (reference sequence). In nucleotides, the CDR3 is TGTGCCAGCACCCCAAATGCGGGGGGCTCCTACAATGAGCAGTTCTTC. Its protein product is CASTPNAGGSYNEQFF.

The CDR3 coding sequence is TGTGCCTGGAGTCTTACAGGGAGATCCTACGAGCAGTACTTC. Its protein product is CAWSLTGRSYEQYF. The rearrangement links TRBV30 to TRBJ2-7; possible D gene TRBD1, 6 bases. Trimming removed 2 bases from V and 1 base from J, with 12 bases in between. CDR1 and CDR2 from the germline V gene are GTSNPN and SVGIG (reference sequence). The CDR3 consists of 14 residues.

The gene calls are TRBV18 and TRBJ2-7, with 13 bases fitting TRBD2. Germline assignment: CDR1 KGHSH and CDR2 LQKENI. V shed 5 bases, J shed 0 bases, and the junction held 4 bases outside the gene matches. The length of the CDR3 is 16 residues. CDR3: CASSTRTSGGSYEQYF. DNA of the CDR3: TGTGCCAGCTCAACAAGGACTAGCGGGGGCTCCTACGAGCAGTACTTC.

V usage is TRBV7-2 and J usage is TRBJ1-2; D not certain. The CDR3 sequence is 14 residues long. The germline CDR1 and CDR2 sequences are SGHTA and FQGNSA. V lost 2 bases and J 2 bases, leaving 9 bases between the germline ends. CDR3 protein: CASSLPGINYGYTF. For the CDR3, the DNA is TGTGCCAGCAGCTTACCGGGGATAAACTATGGCTACACCTTC.

The chain has TRBV19 and TRBJ2-1; D remains unclear. CDR1 and CDR2 from the germline V gene are LNHDA and SQIVND (reference sequence). V gave up 2 bases and J gave up 0 bases, with 8 bases separating them. The CDR3 length is 15 residues. CDR3 sequence reads: CASSITESSYNEQFF. CDR3 sequence (DNA): TGTGCCAGTAGTATAACCGAGAGCTCCTACAATGAGCAGTTCTTC.